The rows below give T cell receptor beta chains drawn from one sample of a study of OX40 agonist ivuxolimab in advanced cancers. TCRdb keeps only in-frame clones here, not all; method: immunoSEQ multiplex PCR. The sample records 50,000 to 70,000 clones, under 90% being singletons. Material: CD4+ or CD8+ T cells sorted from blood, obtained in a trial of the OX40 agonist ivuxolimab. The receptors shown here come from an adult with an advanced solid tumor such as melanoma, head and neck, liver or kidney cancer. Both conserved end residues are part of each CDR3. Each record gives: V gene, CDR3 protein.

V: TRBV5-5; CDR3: CASSTPSSGNTGELFF
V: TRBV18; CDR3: CASSPGAGGRIQTQYF
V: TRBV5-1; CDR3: CASSSGGQGGDTQYF
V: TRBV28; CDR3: CASSSTNQPQHF
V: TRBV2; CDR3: CASSEKRAPLHF
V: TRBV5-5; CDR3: CASSFSVLINQPQHF
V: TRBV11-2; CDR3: CASSSDMVSEAFF
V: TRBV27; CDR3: CASSPRGPYMNTEAFF
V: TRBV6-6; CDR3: CASSLIRSVAEKLFF
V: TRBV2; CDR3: CASRSGAARTGYTF
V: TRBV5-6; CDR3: CASSFDRGADTQYF
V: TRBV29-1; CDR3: CSVGHNVFSDTEAFF
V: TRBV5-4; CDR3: CASSLPGRSNEQFF
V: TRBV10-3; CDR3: CAISDGGDWSEAFF
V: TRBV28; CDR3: CASRTLNTEAFF
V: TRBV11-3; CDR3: CASSPTSGSYTQYF
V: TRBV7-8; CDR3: CASSLNAGTGSNYGYTF
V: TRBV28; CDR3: CASSENGGRTEAFF
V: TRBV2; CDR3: CASSPTGTGWDEQYF
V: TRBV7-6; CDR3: CASSTTDGYEQYF
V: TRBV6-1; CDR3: CASTVGVSYEAFF
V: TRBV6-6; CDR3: CASREGAVSGANVLTF
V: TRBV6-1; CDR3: CASRGTNQPQHF
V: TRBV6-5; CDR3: CASSFRDSGANVLTF
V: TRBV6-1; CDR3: CASRHSGSETQYF
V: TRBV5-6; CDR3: CASSMLRGQGLTDTQYF
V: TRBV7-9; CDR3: CASSLGGGADTQYF
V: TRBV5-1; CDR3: CASSLVWDRVATGELFF
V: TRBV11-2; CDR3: CASSVDRGGYGELFF
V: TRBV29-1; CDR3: CSVLSATDTQYF
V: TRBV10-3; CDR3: CAISRDTYGYTF
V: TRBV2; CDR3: CASSDAHENQPQHF
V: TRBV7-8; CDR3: CASSPPRAGSSYNEQFF
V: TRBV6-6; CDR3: CASSPIAGGQETQYF
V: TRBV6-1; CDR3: CASSEAGQVPYEQYF
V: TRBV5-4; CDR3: CASSALGGGPNYGYTF
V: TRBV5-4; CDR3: CASNSADVPGNEQFF
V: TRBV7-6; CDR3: CASSLAGDNQPQHF
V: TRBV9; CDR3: CASSVDSRETQYF
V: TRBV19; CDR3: CASSIFEGSGNQPQHF
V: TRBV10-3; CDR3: CAISRGTGSVEPQHF
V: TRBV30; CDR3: CASTAGVSGNTIYF
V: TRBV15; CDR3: CATSKSGSGILREQYF
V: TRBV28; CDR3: CASNKVTGQRFDQPQHF
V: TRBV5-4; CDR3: CASEIPGTYEQYF
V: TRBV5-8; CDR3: CASSLAGLGQGLYEQYF
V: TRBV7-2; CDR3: CASSLASGPGVPQHF
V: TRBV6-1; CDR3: CASSPSRVETQYF
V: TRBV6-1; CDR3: CASSEAGRETQYF